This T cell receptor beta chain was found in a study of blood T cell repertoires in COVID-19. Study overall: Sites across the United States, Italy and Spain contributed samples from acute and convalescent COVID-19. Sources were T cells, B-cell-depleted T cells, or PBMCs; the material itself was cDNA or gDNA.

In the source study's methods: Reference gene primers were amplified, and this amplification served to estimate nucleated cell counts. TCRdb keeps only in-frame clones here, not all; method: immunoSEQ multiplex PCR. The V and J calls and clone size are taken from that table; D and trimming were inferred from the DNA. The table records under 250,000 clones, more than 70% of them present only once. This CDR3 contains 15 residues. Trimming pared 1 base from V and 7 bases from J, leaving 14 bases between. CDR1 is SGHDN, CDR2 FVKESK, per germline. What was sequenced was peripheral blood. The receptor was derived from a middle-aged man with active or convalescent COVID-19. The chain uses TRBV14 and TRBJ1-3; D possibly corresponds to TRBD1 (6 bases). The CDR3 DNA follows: TGTGCCAGCAGCCAAGGTTTCAGGGGTAGTAACACCATATATTTT. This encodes CASSQGFRGSNTIYF.